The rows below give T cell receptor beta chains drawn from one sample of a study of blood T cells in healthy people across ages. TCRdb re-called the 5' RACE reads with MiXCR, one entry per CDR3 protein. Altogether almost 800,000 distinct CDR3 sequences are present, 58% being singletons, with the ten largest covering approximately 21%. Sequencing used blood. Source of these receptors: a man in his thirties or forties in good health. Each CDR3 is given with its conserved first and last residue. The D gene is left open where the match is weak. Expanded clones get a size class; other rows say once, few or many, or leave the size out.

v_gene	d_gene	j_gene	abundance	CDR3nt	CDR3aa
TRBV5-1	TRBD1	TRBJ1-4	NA	TGCGCCAGCAGCTTTCAGGGGGAAGGTGAAAAACTGTTTTTT	CASSFQGEGEKLFF
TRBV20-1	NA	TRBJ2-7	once	TGCAGTGCTAGAGCAGGACAGCCGGCATCCTACGAGCAGTACTTC	CSARAGQPASYEQYF
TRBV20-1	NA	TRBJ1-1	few	TGCAGTGCTAGAGACGAGGGCATGAACACTGAAGCTTTCTTT	CSARDEGMNTEAFF
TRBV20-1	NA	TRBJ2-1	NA	TGCAGTGCCACCCAGGTTCTTGAGCAGTTCTTC	CSATQVLEQFF
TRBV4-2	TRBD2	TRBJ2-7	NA	TGTGCCAGCAGCCCAGGACTAGCGGTTTCCAATGAGCAGTACTTC	CASSPGLAVSNEQYF
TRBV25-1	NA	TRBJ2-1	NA	TGTGCCAGCAGTCATCCCCCAGAGTACAATGAGCAGTTCTTC	CASSHPPEYNEQFF
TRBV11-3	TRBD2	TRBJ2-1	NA	TGTGCCAGCAGCTCTCGACTAGCGGGGGCCGATGAGCAGTTCTTC	CASSSRLAGADEQFF
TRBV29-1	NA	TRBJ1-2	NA	TGCAGCGTTGAACGACCAGATAACTATGGCTACACCTTC	CSVERPDNYGYTF
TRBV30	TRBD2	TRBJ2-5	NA	TGTGCCTGGTGGGACGACAGCGGGAGCAGAGGTGAGACCCAGTACTTC	CAWWDDSGSRGETQYF
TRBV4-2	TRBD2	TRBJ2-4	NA	TGTGCCAGCAACCAAGCGACGACCGGGGGGGCGGTATACATTCAGTACTTC	CASNQATTGGAVYIQYF
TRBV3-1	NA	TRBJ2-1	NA	TGTGCCAGCAGCCAAAACTTTAACAGGTACTACAATGAGCAGTTCTTC	CASSQNFNRYYNEQFF
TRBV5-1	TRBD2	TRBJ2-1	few	TGCGCCAGCAGCTTCGCAGCGGGGGGGGAGGAGCAGTTCTTC	CASSFAAGGEEQFF
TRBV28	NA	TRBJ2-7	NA	TGTGCCAGCAGTTTAAGGACGGTTGATCCCTACGAGCAGTACTTC	CASSLRTVDPYEQYF
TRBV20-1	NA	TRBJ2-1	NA	TGCAGCGCTAGTTTACTAGTCGATGAGCAGTTCTTC	CSASLLVDEQFF
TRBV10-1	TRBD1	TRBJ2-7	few	TGCGCCAGCTCCCGTCGACAGGGCTTCGACTACGAGCAGTACTTC	CASSRRQGFDYEQYF
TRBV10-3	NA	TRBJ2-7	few	TGTGCCATCAGTGATAGCTCACCCTACGAGCAGTACTTC	CAISDSSPYEQYF
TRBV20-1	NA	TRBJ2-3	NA	TGCAGTGCTAGGGTTGTTGTGTTTAGCGGCACAGATACGCAGTATTTT	CSARVVVFSGTDTQYF
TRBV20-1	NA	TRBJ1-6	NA	TGCAGTGCTAGAGGGGTGGGGCGCGGAAATTCACCCCTCCACTTT	CSARGVGRGNSPLHF
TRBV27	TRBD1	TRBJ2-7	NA	TGTGCCAGCAGTTTTTGGGACAGGGTGGACGAGCAGTACTTC	CASSFWDRVDEQYF
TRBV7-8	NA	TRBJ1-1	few	TGTGCCAGCAACCGTGGAAGTCAAACTGAAGCTTTCTTT	CASNRGSQTEAFF
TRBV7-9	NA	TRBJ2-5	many	TGTGCCAGCAGCTTGGAGTCGGAGACCCAGTACTTC	CASSLESETQYF
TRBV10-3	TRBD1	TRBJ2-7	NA	TGTGCCATCAGGAGGGGGCAGGACTACGAGCAGTACTTC	CAIRRGQDYEQYF
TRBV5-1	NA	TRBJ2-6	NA	TGCGCCAGCAGCTCGACGGTCCTGGCTGGGGCCAACGTCCTGACTTTC	CASSSTVLAGANVLTF
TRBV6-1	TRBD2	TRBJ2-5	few	TGTGCCAGCAGTCGAAGCGGGAACAAAGAGACCCAGTACTTC	CASSRSGNKETQYF
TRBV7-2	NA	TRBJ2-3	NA	TGTGCCAGCAGCCCCAACCCGGACCCAGATACGCAGTATTTT	CASSPNPDPDTQYF
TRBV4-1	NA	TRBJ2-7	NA	TGCGCCAGCAGTCAAAGTCCGGTGAGCTCCTACGAGCAGTACTTC	CASSQSPVSSYEQYF
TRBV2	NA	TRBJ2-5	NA	TGTGCCAGCAGAGACACGAAACCGGTGGAGACCCAGTACTTC	CASRDTKPVETQYF
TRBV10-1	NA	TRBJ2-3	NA	TGCGCCAGCAGCGCTAGTGATACGCAGTATTTT	CASSASDTQYF
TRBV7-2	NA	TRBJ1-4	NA	TGTGCCAGCAGCTTAGATCCAGGAGTTAATGAAAAACTGTTTTTT	CASSLDPGVNEKLFF
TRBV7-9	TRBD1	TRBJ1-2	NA	TGTGCCAGCAGCTCACCGGACAGGGATAAGGGCTACACCTTC	CASSSPDRDKGYTF
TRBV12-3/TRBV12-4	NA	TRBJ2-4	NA	TGTGCCAGCAGTTTATATGGGGCGGGACAGAAAAACATTCAGTACTTC	CASSLYGAGQKNIQYF
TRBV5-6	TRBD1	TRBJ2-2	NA	TGTGCCAGCAGCGACCGGGACAGGGATCTCCAATACACCGGGGAGCTGTTTTTT	CASSDRDRDLQYTGELFF
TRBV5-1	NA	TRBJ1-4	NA	TGCGCCAGCAGCTTCAGGGGCTTGAGTGAAAAACTGTTTTTT	CASSFRGLSEKLFF
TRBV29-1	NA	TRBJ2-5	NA	TGCAGCGTTTCCAGGGGCTCCCTAGACGATACCCAGTACTTC	CSVSRGSLDDTQYF
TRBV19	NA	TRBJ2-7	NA	TGTGCCAGTAGTGCACGATACAGCTACGAGCAGTACTTC	CASSARYSYEQYF
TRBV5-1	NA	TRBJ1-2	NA	TGCGCCAGCAGCTTGGATCCCTCAGGATCCTATGGCTACACCTTC	CASSLDPSGSYGYTF
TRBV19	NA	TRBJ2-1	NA	TGTGCCAGTAGTTATTATAGTCGAGCCCCCGGGGGTGAGCAGTTCTTC	CASSYYSRAPGGEQFF
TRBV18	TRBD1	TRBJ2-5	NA	TGTGCCAGCTCACCACGAGGGACAGTACAAGAGACCCAGTACTTC	CASSPRGTVQETQYF
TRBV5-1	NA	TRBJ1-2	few	TGCGCCAGCAGCAGCCGGGACGGCGGATCTGGCTACACCTTC	CASSSRDGGSGYTF
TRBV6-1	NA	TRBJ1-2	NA	TGTGCCAGCAGTGAATTCCCGGCTAACTATGGCTACACCTTC	CASSEFPANYGYTF
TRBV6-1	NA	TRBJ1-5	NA	TGTGCCAGTTCACCAGGAAAGACAGATTATAGCAATCAGCCCCAGCATTTT	CASSPGKTDYSNQPQHF
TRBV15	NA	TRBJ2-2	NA	TGTGCCACCAGCAGAGTGGGTTCCGGGGAGCTGTTTTTT	CATSRVGSGELFF
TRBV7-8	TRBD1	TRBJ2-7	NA	TGTGCCAGCAGCTTACCCTCCGGACAGGGGTACTTC	CASSLPSGQGYF
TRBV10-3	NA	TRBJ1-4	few	TGTGCCATCAGTGTCTCGGACGAAAATGAAAAACTGTTTTTT	CAISVSDENEKLFF
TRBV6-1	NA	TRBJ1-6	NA	TGTGCCAGCAGTGATCGACGACCAAGCTCCTATAATTCACCCCTCCACTTT	CASSDRRPSSYNSPLHF